A single T cell receptor (beta chain) is shown here with its context. A junction boundary mismatches the germline segment, possibly from a read error. The data derive from a study of shared clonotypes between healthy human individuals. The CDR3 runs 12 residues. Germline CDR1 is SGHAT and CDR2 is FQNNGV. The repertoire was sequenced with immunoSEQ multiplex PCR; TCRdb's copy has only in-frame clones and lacks some. The sample consists of about 2,200,000 clones, approximately 94% of them appearing once. CD45RO negativity and positive selection for CCR7 defined naive CD8 cells, a population that excluded terminally differentiated effector memory CD45RA+ cells. Nashville, Tennessee was home to all donors, each a Caucasian adult.

The clonotype originates from a man younger than 35 in good health. Some clones in this sample may be carry-over from other donors' samples. The rearrangement uses TRBV11-2 and TRBJ1-1; no reliable D call. Sequenced material: naive CD8+ T cells from PBMCs. CDR3 protein: CASSLARPEAFF. The CDR3 nucleotides are TGTGCCAGCAGCTTAGCCCGCCCTGAGGCTTTCTTT.